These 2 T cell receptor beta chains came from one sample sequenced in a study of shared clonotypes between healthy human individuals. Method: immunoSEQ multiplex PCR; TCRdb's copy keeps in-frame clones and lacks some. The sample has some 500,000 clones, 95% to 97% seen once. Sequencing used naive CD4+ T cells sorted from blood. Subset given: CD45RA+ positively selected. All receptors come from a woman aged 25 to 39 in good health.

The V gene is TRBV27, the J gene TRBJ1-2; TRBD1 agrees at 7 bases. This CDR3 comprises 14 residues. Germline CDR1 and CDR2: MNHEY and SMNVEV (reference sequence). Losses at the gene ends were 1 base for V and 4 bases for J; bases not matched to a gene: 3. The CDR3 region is CASSLYRGSYGYTF. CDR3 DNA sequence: TGTGCCAGCAGTTTATACAGGGGATCCTATGGCTACACCTTC.

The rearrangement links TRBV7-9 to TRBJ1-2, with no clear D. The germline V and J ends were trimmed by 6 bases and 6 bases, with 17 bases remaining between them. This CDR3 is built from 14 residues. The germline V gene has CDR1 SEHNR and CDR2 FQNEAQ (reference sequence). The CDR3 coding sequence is TGTGCCAGCAGACCCGCGTACCGGCGGGATGGCTACACCTTC. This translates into CASRPAYRRDGYTF. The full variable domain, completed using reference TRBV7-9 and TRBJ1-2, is DTGVSQNPRHKITKRGQNVTFRCDPISEHNRLYWYRQTLGQGPEFLTYFQNEAQLEKSRLLSDRFSAERPKGSFSTLEIQRTEQGDSAMYLCASRPAYRRDGYTFGSGTRLTVV.